This T cell receptor beta chain was documented in a study of T cells in Graves' hyperthyroidism and ophthalmopathy. The CDR3 loop spans 13 amino acids. V was pared by 5 bases and J by 6 bases, with 14 bases between. Looked up from germline, CDR1 is MNHEY and CDR2 is SMNVEV (reference sequence). Stable hyperthyroidism: no ophthalmopathy progression over 18 months of follow-up. Lactation, pregnancy, other autoimmune disease or uncontrolled infection excluded patients. This clonotype was recorded a few times. Its antigen remains unknown. RNA transcripts gave rise to amplified TCR beta CDR3 regions. The HTBI primer set was used in a first-round RT-PCR of the TCR CDR3. MiXCR, applied by TCRdb to the multiplex PCR reads, yields one record per CDR3 protein. This table has 600,000 to 900,000 distinct CDR3 sequences, approximately 16% appearing once. Study-level points and caveats: Onset of ophthalmopathy came a median approximately 6.5 months after the model predicted it. The majority of expanded thyroid clonotypes above 0.001 also appeared in blood.

The clonotype comes from a young man with Graves' hyperthyroidism. The sample consisted of blood. The chain combines TRBV27 with TRBJ2-7; maybe TRBD1 (5 bases). As DNA, the CDR3 is TGTGCCAGCAGTCACGACAGTTTGGGCGAGCAGTACTTC. Protein product: CASSHDSLGEQYF.